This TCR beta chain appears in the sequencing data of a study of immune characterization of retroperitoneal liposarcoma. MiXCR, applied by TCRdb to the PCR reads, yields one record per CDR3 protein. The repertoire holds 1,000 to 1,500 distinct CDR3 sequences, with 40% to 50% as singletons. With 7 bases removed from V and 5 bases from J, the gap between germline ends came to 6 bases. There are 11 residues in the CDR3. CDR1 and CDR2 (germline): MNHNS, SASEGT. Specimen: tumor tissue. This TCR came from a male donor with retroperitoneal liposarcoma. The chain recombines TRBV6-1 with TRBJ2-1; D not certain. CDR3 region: CASTRDNEQFF. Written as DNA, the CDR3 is TGTGCCAGCACGCGTGACAATGAGCAGTTCTTC.